This entry is about one TCR beta chain. The target antigen is unknown. The germline V and J ends were trimmed by 2 bases and 5 bases, with 9 bases remaining between them. Germline V gives CDR1 MNHEY, CDR2 SMNVEV (reference sequence). This CDR3 is 13 amino acids long. The treatment: around 19 received Ad26.COV2.S at low or high dose, single or two shots; about 5 received placebo; per-sample allocation not given. Collection of the samples took place on day 63 after the first injection of vaccine or placebo. These data come from a study of Ad26.COV2.S vaccination and SARS-CoV-2 variants. Study conclusions and caveats: The TCR-based breadth and depth measures might underestimate overall T cell responses.

Some clones are missing from TCRdb's copy, which holds only in-frame ones; the method was immunoSEQ multiplex PCR. Of roughly 380,000 clones listed, about 88% were seen once; the top ten hold 3% to 4%. The V call is TRBV27, the J call TRBJ1-1, with D possibly being TRBD1 (6 bases). This material consisted of peripheral blood, taken in a trial of Ad26.COV2.S vaccine versus placebo. The TCR sequence derives from a person between 18 and 65 years old who received the Ad26.COV2.S COVID-19 vaccine or a placebo. CDR3 sequence: CASSLRGTTEAFF. For the CDR3, the DNA is TGTGCCAGCAGTTTACGGGGGACAACTGAAGCTTTCTTT.